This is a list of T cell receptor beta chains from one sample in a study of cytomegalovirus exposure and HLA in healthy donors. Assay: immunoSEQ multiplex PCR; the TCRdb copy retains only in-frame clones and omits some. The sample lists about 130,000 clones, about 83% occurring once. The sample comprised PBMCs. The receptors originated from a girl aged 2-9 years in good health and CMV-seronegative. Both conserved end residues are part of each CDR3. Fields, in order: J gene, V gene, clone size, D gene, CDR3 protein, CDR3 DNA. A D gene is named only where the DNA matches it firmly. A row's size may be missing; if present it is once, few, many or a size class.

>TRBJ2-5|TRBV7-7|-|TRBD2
CASSFSGRGETQYF
TGTGCCAGCAGCTTTAGCGGGAGGGGAGAGACCCAGTACTTC
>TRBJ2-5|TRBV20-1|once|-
CSAGSHETQYF
TGCAGTGCAGGGAGCCACGAGACCCAGTACTTC
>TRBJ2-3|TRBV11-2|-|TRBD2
CASSSGTSGRYTDTQYF
TGTGCCAGCAGCTCCGGGACTAGCGGGAGGTACACAGATACGCAGTATTTT
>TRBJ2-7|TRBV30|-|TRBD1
CAWGTGSYEQYF
TGTGCCTGGGGGACAGGGTCTTACGAGCAGTACTTC
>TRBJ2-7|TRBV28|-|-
CASSFELPPREQYF
TGTGCCAGCAGTTTTGAACTACCCCCACGCGAGCAGTACTTC
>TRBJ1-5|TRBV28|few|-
CASNGEVVGNQPQHF
TGTGCCAGCAACGGAGAGGTGGTGGGCAATCAGCCCCAGCATTTT
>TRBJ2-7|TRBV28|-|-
CASSPRGASYEQYF
TGTGCCAGCAGCCCGAGAGGAGCTTCCTACGAGCAGTACTTC
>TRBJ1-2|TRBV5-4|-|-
CASSNRQEGYTF
TGTGCCAGCAGCAACAGACAGGAGGGCTACACCTTC
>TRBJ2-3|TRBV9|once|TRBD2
CASSVGGLAGTSTDTQYF
TGTGCCAGCAGCGTAGGTGGACTAGCGGGAACTAGCACAGATACGCAGTATTTT
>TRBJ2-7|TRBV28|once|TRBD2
CASSLGTSGKGEQYF
TGTGCCAGCAGTTTAGGGACTAGCGGGAAGGGCGAGCAGTACTTC
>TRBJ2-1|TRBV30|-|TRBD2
CAWGISGGAINEQFF
TGTGCCTGGGGGATTAGCGGGGGGGCTATAAATGAGCAGTTCTTC
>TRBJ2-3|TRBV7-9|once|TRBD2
CASSSAIGAGGQDTQYF
TGTGCCAGCAGCTCCGCCATCGGAGCGGGGGGGCAAGATACGCAGTATTTT
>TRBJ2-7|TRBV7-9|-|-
CASSFEGISYEQYF
TGTGCCAGCAGCTTTGAGGGAATCTCCTACGAGCAGTACTTC
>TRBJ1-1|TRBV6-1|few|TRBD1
CASSKGQVMNTEAFF
TGTGCCAGCAGTAAAGGACAGGTCATGAACACTGAAGCTTTCTTT
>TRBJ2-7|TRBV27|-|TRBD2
CASSLYGGGVSSEQYF
TGTGCCAGCAGTTTATACGGCGGGGGAGTGTCGAGCGAGCAGTACTTC
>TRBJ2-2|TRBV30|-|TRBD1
CAWGRGTGVFFGELFF
TGTGCCTGGGGGCGTGGGACAGGGGTTTTCTTCGGGGAGCTGTTTTTT
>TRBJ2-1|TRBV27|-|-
CASSPRHQGNGEQFF
TGTGCCAGCAGTCCCCGACATCAGGGGAACGGTGAGCAGTTCTTC
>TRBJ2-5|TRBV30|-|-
CAWSDFNSETQYF
TGTGCCTGGAGCGACTTTAATTCAGAGACCCAGTACTTC
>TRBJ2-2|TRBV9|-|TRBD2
CASSVDVVTSGANTGELFF
TGTGCCAGCAGCGTAGATGTTGTGACTAGCGGGGCGAACACCGGGGAGCTGTTTTTT
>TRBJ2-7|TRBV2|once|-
CASEVASTYEQYF
TGTGCCAGCGAGGTGGCTTCCACCTACGAGCAGTACTTC
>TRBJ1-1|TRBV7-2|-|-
CASSPALGNTEAFF
TGTGCCAGCAGCCCAGCGCTCGGGAACACTGAAGCTTTCTTT
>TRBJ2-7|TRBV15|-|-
CATSRGLEPSYEQYF
TGTGCCACCAGCAGAGGCCTAGAGCCCTCCTACGAGCAGTACTTC
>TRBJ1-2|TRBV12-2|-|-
CASRLIPYGYTF
TGTGCAAGTCGCTTAATCCCTTATGGCTACACCTTC
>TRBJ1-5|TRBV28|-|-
CASSLSRAGVNQPQHF
TGTGCCAGCAGTTTAAGCCGGGCAGGGGTTAATCAGCCCCAGCATTTT
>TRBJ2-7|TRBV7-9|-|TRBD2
CASSSRTGGFESYEQYF
TGTGCCAGCAGCTCCCGCACCGGGGGGTTTGAGTCCTACGAGCAGTACTTC
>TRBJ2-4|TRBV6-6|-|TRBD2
CASRISSGGAENIQYF
TGTGCCAGCAGAATCTCTAGCGGGGGGGCCGAAAACATTCAGTACTTC
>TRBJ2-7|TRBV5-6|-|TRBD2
CASSLPGRDYEQYF
TGTGCCAGCAGCTTACCGGGGAGGGACTACGAGCAGTACTTC
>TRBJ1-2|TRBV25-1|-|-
CASSDWEGENYGYTF
TGTGCCAGCAGTGACTGGGAGGGGGAGAACTATGGCTACACCTTC
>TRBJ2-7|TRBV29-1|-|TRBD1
CSVYGTATYEQYF
TGCAGCGTGTACGGGACAGCTACCTACGAGCAGTACTTC
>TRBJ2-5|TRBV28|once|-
CASSFVNQETQYF
TGTGCCAGCAGTTTTGTCAACCAAGAGACCCAGTACTTC
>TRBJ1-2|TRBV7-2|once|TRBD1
CASSLARTGLGYGYTF
TGTGCCAGCAGCTTAGCGAGGACAGGGCTCGGCTATGGCTACACCTTC
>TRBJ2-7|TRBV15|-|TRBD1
CATSRAGGPLYEQYF
TGTGCCACCAGCAGAGCAGGGGGACCTCTATACGAGCAGTACTTC
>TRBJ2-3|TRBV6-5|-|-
CASYTPLTDTQYF
TGTGCCAGCTACACCCCCCTGACAGATACGCAGTATTTT
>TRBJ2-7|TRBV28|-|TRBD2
CASSIAGEVYEQYF
TGTGCCAGCAGTATAGCGGGAGAGGTCTACGAGCAGTACTTC
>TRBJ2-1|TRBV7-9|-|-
CASSRNPGAAQGEQFF
TGTGCCAGCAGTCGAAACCCAGGGGCCGCGCAGGGTGAGCAGTTCTTC
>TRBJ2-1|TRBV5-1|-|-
CASSLDGSSYNEQFF
TGCGCCAGCAGCCTGGACGGGAGCTCCTACAATGAGCAGTTCTTC
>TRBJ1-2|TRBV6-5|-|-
CASSYSYGGYTF
TGTGCCAGCAGTTACTCCTATGGTGGCTACACCTTC
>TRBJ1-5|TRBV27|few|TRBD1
CASSLDRASNQPQHF
TGTGCCAGCAGTTTAGACAGGGCAAGCAATCAGCCCCAGCATTTT
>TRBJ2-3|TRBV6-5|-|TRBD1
CTAGQGVTDTQYF
TGTACCGCTGGGCAGGGGGTAACAGATACGCAGTATTTT